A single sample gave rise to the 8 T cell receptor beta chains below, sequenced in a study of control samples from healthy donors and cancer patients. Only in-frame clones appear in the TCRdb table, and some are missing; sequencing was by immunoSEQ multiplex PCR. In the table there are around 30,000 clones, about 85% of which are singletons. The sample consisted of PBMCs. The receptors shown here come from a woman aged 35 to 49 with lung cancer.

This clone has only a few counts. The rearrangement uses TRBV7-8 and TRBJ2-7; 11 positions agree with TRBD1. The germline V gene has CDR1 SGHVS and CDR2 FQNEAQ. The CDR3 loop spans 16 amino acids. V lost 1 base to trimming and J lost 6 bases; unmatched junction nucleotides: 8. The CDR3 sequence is CASSLVPGQGVGEQYF. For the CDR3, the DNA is TGTGCCAGCAGCTTAGTCCCGGGACAGGGGGTCGGCGAGCAGTACTTC.

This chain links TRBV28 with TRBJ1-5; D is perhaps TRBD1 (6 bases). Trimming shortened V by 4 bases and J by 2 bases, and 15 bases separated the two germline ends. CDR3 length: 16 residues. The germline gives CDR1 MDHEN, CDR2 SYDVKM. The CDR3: CASSSGGGAGNQPQHF. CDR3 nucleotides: TGTGCCAGCAGTTCCGGCGGGGGGGCTGGCAATCAGCCCCAGCATTTT.

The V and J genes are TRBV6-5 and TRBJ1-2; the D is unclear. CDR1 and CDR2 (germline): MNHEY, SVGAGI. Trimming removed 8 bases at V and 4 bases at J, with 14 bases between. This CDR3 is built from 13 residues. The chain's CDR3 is CASGNVNLYGYTF. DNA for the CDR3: TGTGCCAGCGGTAACGTGAACCTCTATGGCTACACCTTC.

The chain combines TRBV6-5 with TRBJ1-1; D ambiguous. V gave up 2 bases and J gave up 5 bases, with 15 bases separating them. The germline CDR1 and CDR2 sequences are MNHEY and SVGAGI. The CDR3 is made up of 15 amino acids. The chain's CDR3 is CASSYQSTGRTEAFF. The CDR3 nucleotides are TGTGCCAGCAGTTACCAAAGCACGGGCCGAACTGAAGCTTTCTTT.

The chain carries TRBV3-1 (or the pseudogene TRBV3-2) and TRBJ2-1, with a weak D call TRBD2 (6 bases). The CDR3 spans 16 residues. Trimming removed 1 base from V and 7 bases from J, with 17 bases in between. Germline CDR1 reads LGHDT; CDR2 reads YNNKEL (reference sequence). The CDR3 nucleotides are TGTGCCAGCAGCCAAGGGAGGGCCTCCTGGTCGAATGAGCAGTTCTTC. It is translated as CASSQGRASWSNEQFF.

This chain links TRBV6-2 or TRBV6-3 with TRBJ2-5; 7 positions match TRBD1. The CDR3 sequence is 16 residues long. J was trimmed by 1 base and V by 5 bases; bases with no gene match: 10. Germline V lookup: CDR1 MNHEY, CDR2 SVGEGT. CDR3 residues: CASSRLRQGIQETQYF. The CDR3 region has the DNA TGTGCCAGCAGTAGATTACGACAGGGCATCCAAGAGACCCAGTACTTC.

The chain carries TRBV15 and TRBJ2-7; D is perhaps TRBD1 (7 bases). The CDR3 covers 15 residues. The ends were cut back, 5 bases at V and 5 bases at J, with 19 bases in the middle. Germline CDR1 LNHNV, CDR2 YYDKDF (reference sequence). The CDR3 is CATSGRTGIGDEQYF. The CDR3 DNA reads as TGTGCCACCAGCGGGAGGACAGGCATCGGGGACGAGCAGTACTTC.

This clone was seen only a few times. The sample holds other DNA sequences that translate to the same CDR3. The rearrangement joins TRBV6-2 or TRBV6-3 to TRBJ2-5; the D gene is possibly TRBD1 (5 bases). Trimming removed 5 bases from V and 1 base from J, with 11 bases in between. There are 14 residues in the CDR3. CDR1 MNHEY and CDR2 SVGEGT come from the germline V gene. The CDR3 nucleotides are TGTGCCAGCAGTAACCCAGGGCCCCAAGAGACCCAGTACTTC. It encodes CASSNPGPQETQYF.